Listed below are T cell receptor beta chains from one sample, sequenced in a study of T cell responses to AZD1222 COVID-19 vaccine. Clones were read by immunoSEQ multiplex PCR, and TCRdb kept only the in-frame ones, dropping some. The data show 85,000 to 100,000 clones, approximately 90% seen once. Sequenced here: peripheral blood, sampled on day 0 of AZD1222 vaccination. The receptors were sampled from an adult in good health. The CDR3 runs from the conserved cysteine through the conserved F or W. D genes are given only for firm matches. Clone size is shown for a subset of rows, as once, few, many or a class of expanded clone.

clone_size	j_call	d_call	v_call	cdr3_aa	cdr3_nt
few	TRBJ2-3	NA	TRBV29-1	CSVVGSGRGDTQYF	TGCAGCGTTGTGGGGTCTGGGCGGGGAGATACGCAGTATTTT
NA	TRBJ2-2	TRBD2	TRBV6-2/TRBV6-3	CASSSRDSGGAETGELFF	TGTGCCAGCAGTTCCCGTGATAGCGGGGGGGCGGAGACCGGGGAGCTGTTTTTT
NA	TRBJ1-1	NA	TRBV16	CASSRQGSSRYNTEAFF	TGTGCCAGCAGCCGTCAGGGGTCATCACGATACAACACTGAAGCTTTCTTT
once	TRBJ1-1	NA	TRBV20-1	CSAASAGEAFF	TGCAGTGCCGCGTCGGCGGGTGAAGCTTTCTTT
NA	TRBJ1-2	NA	TRBV29-1	CSVGGTENYGYTF	TGCAGCGTGGGGGGGACGGAAAACTATGGCTACACCTTC
NA	TRBJ1-1	NA	TRBV7-3	CASSPSAGLNTEAFF	TGTGCCAGCAGCCCCTCGGCAGGCCTGAACACTGAAGCTTTCTTT
NA	TRBJ2-7	NA	TRBV12-3/TRBV12-4	CASSRGGAYEQYF	TGTGCCAGCAGTAGGGGGGGGGCCTACGAGCAGTACTTC
NA	TRBJ1-4	NA	TRBV29-1	CSVRGGQGGEKLFF	TGCAGCGTGAGAGGGGGTCAGGGAGGGGAAAAACTGTTTTTT
NA	TRBJ1-2	NA	TRBV18	CASSPSGPNGYTF	TGTGCCAGCTCACCATCGGGTCCCAATGGCTACACCTTC
once	TRBJ1-5	TRBD1	TRBV27	CASSRATTGVRNQPQHF	TGTGCCAGCAGCCGCGCCACGACAGGGGTCAGGAATCAGCCCCAGCATTTT
NA	TRBJ1-5	NA	TRBV19	CASSIRGSNGNQPQHF	TGTGCCAGTAGTATAAGAGGAAGTAATGGCAATCAGCCCCAGCATTTT
NA	TRBJ1-3	NA	TRBV6-6	CASSPARGNTIYF	TGTGCCAGCAGCCCAGCCCGAGGAAACACCATATATTTT
NA	TRBJ2-6	NA	TRBV28	CASRLAYSGANVLTF	TGTGCCAGCAGACTAGCTTACTCTGGGGCCAACGTCCTGACTTTC
once	TRBJ2-7	TRBD1	TRBV5-4	CASSPPRTGTSTEQYF	TGTGCCAGCAGCCCGCCGAGGACAGGGACTTCTACCGAGCAGTACTTC
NA	TRBJ2-3	TRBD1	TRBV7-2	CASSLASGQGNTQYF	TGTGCCAGCAGCTTAGCTTCCGGACAGGGGAATACGCAGTATTTT